The TCR beta chain described here comes from a study of blood T cell repertoires in COVID-19. Study context: From the United States, Italy and Spain came samples of acute and convalescent COVID-19.

CDR3 length equals 18 residues. From germline, CDR1 is KGHSH and CDR2 LQKENI. The V end lost 0 bases, the J end lost 0 bases, and 17 bases lay between the germline ends. The data were produced by immunoSEQ multiplex PCR, yet TCRdb's version contains in-frame clones alone and is incomplete. The sample lists around 300,000 clones, 88% seen once, with about 5% in the top ten. Recovered status applied to Cohort 3 donors who had two consecutive negative PCRs. It also applied to those with clearance or with symptom resolution. The sequence was obtained from a young man who had recovered from COVID-19. The rearrangement links TRBV18 to TRBJ2-5; TRBD2 might be the D (5 bases). Sequences were obtained from PBMCs or T cells enriched from blood (not recorded which). This chain's CDR3 is CASSPPAADGWYQETQYF. The CDR3 DNA is TGTGCCAGCTCACCACCTGCAGCGGACGGCTGGTACCAAGAGACCCAGTACTTC.